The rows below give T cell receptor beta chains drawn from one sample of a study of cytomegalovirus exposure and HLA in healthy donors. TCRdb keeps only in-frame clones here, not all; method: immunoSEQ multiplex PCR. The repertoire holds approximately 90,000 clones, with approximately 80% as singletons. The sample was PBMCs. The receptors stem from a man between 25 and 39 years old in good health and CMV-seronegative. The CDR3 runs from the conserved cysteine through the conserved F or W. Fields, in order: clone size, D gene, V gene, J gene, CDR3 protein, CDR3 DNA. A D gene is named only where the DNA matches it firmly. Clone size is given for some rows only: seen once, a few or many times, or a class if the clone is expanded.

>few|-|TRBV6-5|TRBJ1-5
CASSYGGGQPQHF
TGTGCCAGCAGTTACGGGGGCGGTCAGCCCCAGCATTTT
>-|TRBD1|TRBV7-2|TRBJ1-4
CASSEQGAGTNEKLFF
TGTGCCAGCAGCGAACAGGGGGCTGGGACTAATGAAAAACTGTTTTTT
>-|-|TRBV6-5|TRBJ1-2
CASSWDIRHGYTF
TGTGCCAGCAGTTGGGACATTAGACATGGCTACACCTTC
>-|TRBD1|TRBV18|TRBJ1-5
CASSPMGRGRGVQPQHF
TGTGCCAGCTCACCAATGGGCAGGGGGCGCGGGGTTCAGCCCCAGCATTTT
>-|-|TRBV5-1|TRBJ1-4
CASSRSEGEEKLFF
TGCGCCAGCAGCCGCTCGGAGGGCGAGGAAAAACTGTTTTTT
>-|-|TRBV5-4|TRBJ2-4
CASSPGMQGNIQYF
TGTGCCAGCAGCCCAGGGATGCAGGGGAACATTCAGTACTTC
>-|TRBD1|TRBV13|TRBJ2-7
CASSSWDRAYEQYF
TGTGCCAGCAGCTCCTGGGACAGGGCCTACGAGCAGTACTTC
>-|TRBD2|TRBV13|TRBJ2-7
CASSPGLAGRRGVSYEQYF
TGTGCCAGCAGCCCGGGACTAGCGGGAAGGAGGGGGGTCTCCTACGAGCAGTACTTC
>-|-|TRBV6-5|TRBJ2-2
CASSYGDTDTGELFF
TGTGCCAGCAGTTACGGGGACACCGACACCGGGGAGCTGTTTTTT
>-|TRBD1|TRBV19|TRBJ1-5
CASSMRGQGLSNQPQHF
TGTGCCAGTAGTATGCGGGGACAGGGACTTAGCAATCAGCCCCAGCATTTT
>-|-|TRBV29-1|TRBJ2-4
CSVRHRLKAKNIQYF
TGCAGCGTTAGACACCGTCTGAAGGCCAAAAACATTCAGTACTTC
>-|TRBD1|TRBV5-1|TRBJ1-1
CASRTGDRSTEAFF
TGCGCCAGCAGAACAGGGGATAGGAGCACTGAAGCTTTCTTT
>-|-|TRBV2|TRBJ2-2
CASSEQIPGSTGELFF
TGTGCCAGCAGTGAGCAAATCCCAGGTTCGACCGGGGAGCTGTTTTTT
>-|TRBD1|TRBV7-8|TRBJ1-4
CASSLYVTGVLSNEKLFF
TGTGCCAGCAGCTTATACGTGACAGGGGTATTGTCTAATGAAAAACTGTTTTTT
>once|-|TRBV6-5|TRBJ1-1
CASKYGGWMNTEAFF
TGTGCCAGCAAGTACGGGGGGTGGATGAACACTGAAGCTTTCTTT
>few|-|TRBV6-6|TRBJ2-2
CASGGGTAPGELFF
TGTGCCAGCGGTGGAGGGACAGCTCCCGGGGAGCTGTTTTTT
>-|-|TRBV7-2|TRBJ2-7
CASSPDWSSYEQYF
TGTGCCAGCAGCCCGGACTGGAGCTCCTACGAGCAGTACTTC
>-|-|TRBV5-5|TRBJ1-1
CASSSLALNTEAFF
TGTGCCAGCAGCTCCCTGGCCTTGAACACTGAAGCTTTCTTT
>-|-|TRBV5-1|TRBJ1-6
CASSPERDNSPLHF
TGCGCCAGCAGCCCTGAGAGGGATAATTCACCCCTCCACTTT
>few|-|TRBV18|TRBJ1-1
CASSPVSREAFF
TGTGCCAGCTCACCAGTGTCCCGGGAAGCTTTCTTT
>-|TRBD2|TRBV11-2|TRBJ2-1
CASSLTSGSYNEQFF
TGTGCCAGCAGTCTAACTAGCGGCAGCTACAATGAGCAGTTCTTC
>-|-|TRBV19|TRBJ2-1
CASSTRQLYNEQFF
TGTGCCAGTAGTACTCGACAGCTCTACAATGAGCAGTTCTTC
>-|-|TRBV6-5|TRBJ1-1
CASSSHGTEAFF
TGTGCCAGCAGTTCTCACGGGACTGAAGCTTTCTTT
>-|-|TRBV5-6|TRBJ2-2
CASSFFAWAGELFF
TGTGCCAGCAGCTTTTTCGCATGGGCTGGGGAGCTGTTTTTT
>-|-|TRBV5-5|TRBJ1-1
CASSLWPEAFF
TGTGCCAGCAGCTTGTGGCCTGAAGCTTTCTTT
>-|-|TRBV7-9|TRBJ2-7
CASSLNLGRGNSYEQYF
TGTGCCAGCAGCTTAAATCTCGGCAGGGGTAACTCCTACGAGCAGTACTTC
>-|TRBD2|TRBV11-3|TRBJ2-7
CASSSRAGAAYEQYF
TGTGCCAGCAGCTCCCGTGCGGGAGCGGCCTACGAGCAGTACTTC